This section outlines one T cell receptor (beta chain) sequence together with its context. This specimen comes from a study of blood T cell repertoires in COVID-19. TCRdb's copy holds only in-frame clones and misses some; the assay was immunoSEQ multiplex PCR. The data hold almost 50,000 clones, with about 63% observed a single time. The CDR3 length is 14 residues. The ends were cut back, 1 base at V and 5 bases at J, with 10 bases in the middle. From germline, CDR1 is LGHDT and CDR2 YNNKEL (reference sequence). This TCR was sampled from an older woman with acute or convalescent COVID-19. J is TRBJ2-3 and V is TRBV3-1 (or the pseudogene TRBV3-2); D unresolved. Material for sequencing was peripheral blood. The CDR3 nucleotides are TGTGCCAGCAGCCAAGGTAGTCCCCAAGATACGCAGTATTTT. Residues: CASSQGSPQDTQYF.